This entry lists 15 T cell receptor beta chains sequenced from one sample in a study of cytomegalovirus exposure and HLA in healthy donors. PCR amplification relied on 60 Vbeta primers (plus 13 Jbeta primers). Some clones are missing from TCRdb's copy, which holds only in-frame ones; the method was immunoSEQ multiplex PCR. Of 250,000 to 350,000 clones listed, 80% are singletons. Source material: PBMCs. Receptors were obtained from a girl under 10 years old in good health and CMV-seronegative.

The J gene is TRBJ1-5, the V gene TRBV7-8, with a possible D match to TRBD1 (6 bases). Between the trimmed V and J ends, which lost 5 bases and 0 bases, there was a span of 14 bases. Germline loops: CDR1 SGHVS, CDR2 FQNEAQ. The CDR3 consists of 16 residues. The CDR3 loop reads CASSPQGFNSNQPQHF. Written as DNA, the CDR3 is TGTGCCAGCAGCCCTCAGGGGTTCAATAGCAATCAGCCCCAGCATTTT.

The chain couples TRBV5-1 to TRBJ2-7, with 10 positions matching TRBD1. The CDR3 has 15 residues. Germline V CDR1 and CDR2: SGHRS, YFSETQ. The ends lost 3 bases at V and 7 bases at J; junction bases unmatched: 10. CDR3 residues: CASSYRDRGYGEQYF. DNA for the CDR3: TGCGCCAGCAGCTACCGGGACAGGGGTTATGGAGAGCAGTACTTC.

This clone occurred a few times. J is TRBJ2-5 and V is TRBV4-1; D is unclear. Germline V gene lookup returns CDR1 MGHRA and CDR2 YSYEKL. Trimming cost V 4 bases and J 5 bases, with 17 bases left between them. This CDR3 is 15 amino acids long. CDR3: CASSPARHGRETQYF. The DNA for the CDR3 is TGCGCCAGCAGCCCGGCCCGACACGGCAGGGAGACCCAGTACTTC.

This chain uses TRBV7-9 with TRBJ2-2, with D perhaps TRBD2 (5 bases). CDR1 is SEHNR, CDR2 FQNEAQ, per germline (reference sequence). The V gene lost 8 bases and the J gene lost 0 bases, with 16 bases spanning the gap. The CDR3 spans 16 residues. Here the CDR3 reads CASVLRANPNTGELFF. DNA of the CDR3: TGTGCCAGCGTGTTGCGGGCCAATCCGAACACCGGGGAGCTGTTTTTT. The entire variable domain, with the rest obtained from reference TRBV7-9 and TRBJ2-2, is as follows: DTGVSQNPRHKITKRGQNVTFRCDPISEHNRLYWYRQTLGQGPEFLTYFQNEAQLEKSRLLSDRFSAERPKGSFSTLEIQRTEQGDSAMYLCASVLRANPNTGELFFGEGSRLTVL.

The chain joins TRBV5-4 to TRBJ1-2; a possible D gene is TRBD1 (5 bases). Between the trimmed V and J ends, which lost 1 base and 2 bases, there was a span of 12 bases. This CDR3 has 15 residues. Germline V gene lookup returns CDR1 SGHNT and CDR2 YYREEE (reference sequence). CDR3 amino acids: CASSLSKGLNYGYTF. The CDR3 nucleotides read TGTGCCAGCAGCTTGAGTAAGGGGCTGAACTATGGCTACACCTTC.

The chain carries TRBV28 and TRBJ2-3, with D tentatively TRBD1 (5 bases). V was cut by 2 bases and J by 2 bases, with 14 bases left in between. Germline lookup yields CDR1 MDHEN and CDR2 SYDVKM. This CDR3 spans 16 amino acids. CDR3 sequence (DNA): TGTGCCAGCAGTTTAGATGCGGCGACAGACACAGATACGCAGTATTTT. Amino acid sequence: CASSLDAATDTDTQYF.

V is TRBV30 and J is TRBJ2-7, with D possibly being TRBD2 (6 bases). This CDR3 spans 14 amino acids. Germline CDR1 and CDR2: GTSNPN and SVGIG (reference sequence). Trimming took off 5 bases at V and 5 bases at J, with 19 bases between the two ends. The CDR3 DNA sequence: TGTGCCTGGGGGACTTGGAGCAAAGCGCACGAGCAGTACTTC. The encoded protein is CAWGTWSKAHEQYF. The full variable domain, rest sourced from reference TRBV30 and TRBJ2-7, is SQTIHQWPATLVQPVGSPLSLECTVEGTSNPNLYWYRQAAGRGLQLLFYSVGIGQISSEVPQNLSASRPQDRQFILSSKKLLLSDSGFYLCAWGTWSKAHEQYFGPGTRLTVT.

The chain carries TRBV7-8 and TRBJ2-4; a weak D match, TRBD1 (5 bases). The CDR3 is 11 residues long. Germline CDR1 SGHVS, CDR2 FQNEAQ. With 5 bases removed from V and 13 bases from J, the gap between germline ends came to 12 bases. The CDR3 here is CASSARRQQYF. CDR3 DNA sequence: TGTGCCAGCAGCGCCCGGCGACAGCAGTACTTC.

The chain uses TRBV6-1 and TRBJ1-5; D gene uncertain. CDR1 is MNHNS and CDR2 is SASEGT in the germline V gene. Trimming stripped 1 base from V and 4 bases from J, with 5 bases between. The CDR3 spans 13 residues. The CDR3 region is CASSEVENQPQHF. The DNA of the CDR3 is TGTGCCAGCAGTGAAGTAGAAAATCAGCCCCAGCATTTT.

J is TRBJ2-5 and V is TRBV5-1; 8 bases fit TRBD1. This CDR3 spans 15 amino acids. V was pared by 4 bases and J by 4 bases, with 9 bases of the junction left unmatched. Germline V CDR1 and CDR2: SGHRS, YFSETQ. The CDR3 sequence is CASSPWTGWGETQYF. CDR3 sequence (DNA): TGCGCCAGCAGCCCATGGACAGGGTGGGGAGAGACCCAGTACTTC.

This clone came up a few times. The chain links TRBV6-7 to TRBJ2-7, with D tentatively TRBD1 (6 bases). TRBV6-7 belongs to the ORF category, with a function that is uncertain. Trimming stripped 7 bases from V and 1 base from J, with 14 bases between. This CDR3 is 14 amino acids long. CDR3 in DNA: TGTGCCAGCAAACCGGGACAAGAATCCTACGAGCAGTACTTC. This translates into CASKPGQESYEQYF.

The gene calls are TRBV4-2 and TRBJ1-1; possibly TRBD1 for D (6 bases). This CDR3 comprises 13 residues. Trimming removed 4 bases from V and 1 base from J, with 7 bases in between. The V gene's germline CDR1 is LGHNA and CDR2 YNFKEQ. CDR3 residues: CASSRGQNTEAFF. The CDR3 nucleotides are TGTGCCAGCAGCCGGGGACAGAACACTGAAGCTTTCTTT.

This chain joins TRBV7-6 and TRBJ2-1, with 14 bases lining up with TRBD2. Germline-derived CDR1 and CDR2 are SGHVS and FNYEAQ. J was trimmed by 7 bases and V by 4 bases; bases with no gene match: 15. The CDR3 has 19 amino acids. The CDR3 is CASSSVSVGLAGGGNEQFF. As DNA, the CDR3 is TGTGCCAGCAGCTCCGTTAGTGTAGGACTAGCGGGAGGTGGGAATGAGCAGTTCTTC.

The gene calls are TRBV2 and TRBJ2-7; D is unresolved. Germline CDR1 and CDR2: SNHLY and FYNNEI. CDR3 size: 14 residues. V lost 3 bases, J lost 0 bases, and 9 bases lay in between. Here the CDR3 reads CASSDSSSSYEQYF. CDR3 coding DNA: TGTGCCAGCAGTGATAGTTCGAGCTCCTACGAGCAGTACTTC. Drawing the rest from reference TRBV2 and TRBJ2-7, the complete variable domain is EPEVTQTPSHQVTQMGQEVILRCVPISNHLYFYWYRQILGQKVEFLVSFYNNEISEKSEIFDDQFSVERPDGSNFTLKIRSTKLEDSAMYFCASSDSSSSYEQYFGPGTRLTVT.

This chain joins TRBV9 and TRBJ2-3; tentatively, D is TRBD2 (6 bases). CDR1 is SGDLS and CDR2 is YYNGEE in the germline V gene. This CDR3 has 16 residues. Trimming shortened V by 3 bases and J by 0 bases, and 14 bases separated the two germline ends. Written as DNA, the CDR3 is TGTGCCAGCAGCGCGGCCCCCGGGACTAGCACAGATACGCAGTATTTT. Translated: CASSAAPGTSTDTQYF.